The 8 T cell receptor beta chains below all came from one sample that was sequenced in a study of blood T cell repertoires in COVID-19. TCRdb's table, derived via immunoSEQ multiplex PCR, lists solely in-frame clones and lacks some. Among under 150,000 clones listed, 81% were seen once. The sample taken for sequencing was peripheral blood. All receptors derive from a man aged 45-65 years with acute or convalescent COVID-19.

The chain combines TRBV6-1 with TRBJ2-2, with 10 bases aligning to TRBD2. V lost 3 bases to trimming and J lost 0 bases; unmatched junction nucleotides: 7. The CDR3 covers 18 residues. Per the germline V gene, CDR1 is MNHNS and CDR2 is SASEGT. The CDR3 reads CASSENLAGGANTGELFF. For the CDR3, the DNA is TGTGCCAGCAGTGAGAATTTAGCGGGGGGAGCGAACACCGGGGAGCTGTTTTTT.

The chain links TRBV6-2 or TRBV6-3 to TRBJ2-7; 7 nucleotides line up with TRBD2. CDR1 is MNHEY, CDR2 SVGEGT, per germline. V dropped 3 bases and J dropped 2; count of bases not matched to a gene: 13. The CDR3 runs to 17 residues. CDR3 coding DNA: TGTGCCAGCAGTTATAGGGACTACCCCCGGGGCCCCTACGAGCAGTACTTC. Translated, it gives CASSYRDYPRGPYEQYF.

This clone was observed a single time. The chain has TRBV6-5 and TRBJ2-5; maybe TRBD1 (6 bases). This CDR3 spans 15 amino acids. Trimming pared 9 bases from V and 5 bases from J, leaving 22 bases between. The germline CDR1 and CDR2 sequences are MNHEY and SVGAGI. The CDR3 reads CASPRDTYPVETQYF. The DNA of the CDR3 is TGTGCCAGTCCACGGGACACCTACCCGGTGGAGACCCAGTACTTC.

V usage is TRBV3-1 (or the pseudogene TRBV3-2) and J usage is TRBJ2-7; D perhaps matches TRBD1 (5 bases). The CDR3 totals 16 residues. V was shortened by 2 bases and J by 7 bases, with 21 bases between the two germline ends. Germline values: CDR1 LGHDT, CDR2 YNNKEL (reference sequence). CDR3 nucleotides: TGTGCCAGCAGCCAACTGTGGGGCGGCGATGGTGCGGAGCAGTACTTC. Translation gives CASSQLWGGDGAEQYF.

This clone was recorded a few times. The chain combines TRBV2 with TRBJ1-3; D unclear. The CDR3 covers 12 residues. Per germline, CDR1 SNHLY and CDR2 FYNNEI. Trimming removed 4 bases from V and 4 bases from J, with 5 bases in between. This chain's CDR3 is CASSVQGNTIYF. The CDR3 nucleotides are TGTGCCAGCAGTGTACAGGGAAACACCATATATTTT.

There are a few counts of this clone. This chain uses TRBV4-2 with TRBJ1-6, with 8 nucleotides matching TRBD1. The germline V gene has CDR1 LGHNA and CDR2 YNFKEQ. The J segment lost 4 bases and the V segment lost 1 base, leaving 3 bases of the junction unmatched. The CDR3 contains 16 residues. The CDR3 reads CASSQGTGSYNSPLHF. CDR3 nucleotides: TGTGCCAGCAGCCAAGGGACAGGGAGTTATAATTCACCCCTCCACTTT.

This chain connects TRBV4-2 to TRBJ1-6, with D tentatively TRBD1 (5 bases). V was pared by 0 bases and J by 2 bases, with 11 bases between. Per germline, CDR1 LGHNA and CDR2 YNFKEQ. This CDR3 spans 17 amino acids. The CDR3 region is CASSQDGAGTYNSPLHF. The CDR3 DNA is TGTGCCAGCAGCCAAGATGGGGCAGGGACCTATAATTCACCCCTCCACTTT.

This rearrangement joins TRBV12-3 or TRBV12-4 to TRBJ2-7; D call uncertain. This CDR3 comprises 12 residues. The germline V and J ends were trimmed by 5 bases and 4 bases, with 9 bases remaining between them. The CDR3 protein is CASSTPGYEQYF. The DNA for the CDR3 is TGTGCCAGCAGTACCCCAGGATACGAGCAGTACTTC.